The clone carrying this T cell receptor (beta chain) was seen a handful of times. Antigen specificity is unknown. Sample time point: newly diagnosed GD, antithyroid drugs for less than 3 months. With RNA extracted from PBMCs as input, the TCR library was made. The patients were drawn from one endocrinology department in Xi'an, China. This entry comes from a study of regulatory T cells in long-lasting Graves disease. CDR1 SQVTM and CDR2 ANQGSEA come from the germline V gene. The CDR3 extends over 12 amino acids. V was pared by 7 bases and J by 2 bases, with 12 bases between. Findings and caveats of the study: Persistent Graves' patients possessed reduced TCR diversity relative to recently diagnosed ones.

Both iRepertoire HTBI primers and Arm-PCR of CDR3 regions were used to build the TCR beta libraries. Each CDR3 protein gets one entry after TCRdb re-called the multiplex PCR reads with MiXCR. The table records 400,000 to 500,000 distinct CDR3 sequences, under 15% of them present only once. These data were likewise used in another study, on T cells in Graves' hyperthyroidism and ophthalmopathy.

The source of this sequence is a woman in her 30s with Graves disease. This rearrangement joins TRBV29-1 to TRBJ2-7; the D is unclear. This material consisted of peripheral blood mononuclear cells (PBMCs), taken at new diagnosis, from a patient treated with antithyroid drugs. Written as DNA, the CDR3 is TGCAGCGCCCGTTACAACGCCTACGAGCAGTACTTC. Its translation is CSARYNAYEQYF.